The sequence of this T cell receptor beta chain was determined in a study of beta chain features in type 1 diabetes (dated by TCRdb to the late 2010s). About the full investigation: Mean age, gender distribution, total cell number and subset yield were not different between patients and healthy donors. Regulatory and stem cell-like memory subsets were obtained from only 8 patients and roughly 8 healthy donors, while naive and central memory subsets were obtained from all 30 or so donors. In the study, TCRB repertoires of sorted circulating CD4+ T cell subsets from recently diagnosed type 1 diabetes patients were compared with those of matched healthy donors. A total of 90 million to 140 million sorted cells were examined across all samples, and RNA yield correlated strongly with the number of cells per subset.

With regard to this clone: Its antigen has not been determined. Base qualities are not at hand, and no much larger clone is one base apart.

All of the isolated RNA was reverse transcribed with the High Capacity cDNA Reverse Transcription Kit, so expressed TCRB transcripts were sequenced. Deep immunoSEQ sequencing was performed on naive, central memory and regulatory T cell samples, with an average of approximately 4 million total reads per sample. Sorted cells were lysed in RLT buffer, and RNA was extracted using DNase-treated RNeasy Micro or Mini kits according to cell number. Each cell subset was processed on its own to prevent cross-contamination, while patient and healthy donor samples were processed together. The immunoSEQ multiplex PCR was used to amplify TCRB sequences from cDNA, yielding 87-bp fragments that span the CDR3 region. Amplicons were sequenced on the Illumina HiSeq platform. As for how the authors treated the data: PCR bias was corrected computationally using synthetic template baselines, and reads within Hamming distance 2 were collapsed, with unmergeable singletons discarded. Reads were aligned to IMGT to assign V, D and J genes, CDR3 length, and insertions or deletions at six rearrangement sites. Within each subset, clonotype counts were normalized to sorted cell number, and only after that were true diversity and Gini coefficients computed with the tcR R package. Repertoire sharing was quantified using the overlap coefficient calculated on TCRB nucleotide sequences. Out-of-frame TCRB sequences from naive cells were analyzed to stand in for the pre-selection repertoire. Sourced from immuneACCESS, this table was stored by TCRdb with only in-frame sequences that have V and J called. A share of the clones is absent; for the studies checked, an unresolved V gene accounts for under half, and the remainder has no known explanation. The DNA was the basis for D and trimming; V, J and clone size are from that table. For this sample there are 640,000 or so clones; around an eighth appear just once. The top ten constitute just under 0.04% of the sample.

The cysteine opens and the phenylalanine closes a CDR3 of 16 amino acids. This entry keeps only the CDR3 DNA: 48 bases, framed from base 1. The V end gives up 4 bases and the J end 8 bases, leaving 13 bases in the junction not matched to a gene. The CDR1 and CDR2 encoded by the germline V gene are MNHNS and SASEGT. Here is what the overall study found, with its caveats: PCR might favor shorter templates, but patient and control samples were amplified and corrected together, so any skew would affect both groups equally. Naive, central memory and regulatory TCRB repertoires appeared more similar among patients than among healthy donors. Type 1 diabetes patients showed a moderate but significant shortening of TCRB CDR3 length in all four CD4+ subsets. Only small numbers of individuals were included in the HLA sub-analyses, which left unresolved whether HLA type had any influence on TCRB rearrangement. Because cDNA rather than genomic DNA was sequenced, highly expressing activated cells could have been over-represented, although no difference in activation and CD3 levels was found between groups. At VDJ recombination sites, patients with type 1 diabetes made fewer insertions and deleted more nucleotides, a pattern implying thymic rearrangement abnormalities.

A single peripheral blood draw of approximately 0.11 L on average was collected from each donor into heparinised tubes. Using a panel that included CD45RO, CCR7, CD25, CD127, CD95 and CD27, naive, central memory, regulatory and stem cell-like memory CD4+ T cells were sorted on a BD FACSAria II. Purity was above 95% for every sorted population. PBMCs were separated immediately by Lymphoprep density gradient centrifugation and were stained directly, without being cultured. So that batch effects would be minimized, each experiment stained and sorted samples in pairs, pairing one healthy donor with one patient.

Sequenced sample: naive CD4+ T cells from blood. This sample's cell subset or site label indicates: true naive CD4+ T cells. Here the chain combines TRBV6-1 and TRBJ2-1; 8 bases in the middle match TRBD1. The sequence derives from a man in his late teens or twenties with type 1 diabetes. The DNA reads as follows: TGTGCCAGCAGTGTATTCCGGGACAGGCTTGGGGATGAGCAGTTCTTC. This yields the protein CASSVFRDRLGDEQFF.